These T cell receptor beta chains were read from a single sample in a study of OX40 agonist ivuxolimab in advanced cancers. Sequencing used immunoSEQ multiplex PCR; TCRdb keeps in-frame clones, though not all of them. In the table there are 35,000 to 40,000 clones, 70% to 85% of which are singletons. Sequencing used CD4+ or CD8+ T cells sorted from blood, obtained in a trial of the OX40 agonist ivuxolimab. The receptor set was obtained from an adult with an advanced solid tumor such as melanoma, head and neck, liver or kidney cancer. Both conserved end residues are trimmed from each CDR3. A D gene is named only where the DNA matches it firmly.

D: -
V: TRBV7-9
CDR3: ASSALTKAGNTIY

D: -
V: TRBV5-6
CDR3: ASSLRTPMNEQF

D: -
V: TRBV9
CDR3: ASSVASVIVREQY

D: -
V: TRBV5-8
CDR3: ASSLTGNEQF

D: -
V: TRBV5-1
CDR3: ASNKWLGVGNTEAF

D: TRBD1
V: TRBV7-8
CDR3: ASSINRGRYNSPLH

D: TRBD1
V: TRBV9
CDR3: ASSPDRRNTGELF

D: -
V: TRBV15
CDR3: ATSRGGATDTQY

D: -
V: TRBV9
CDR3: ASSQRTAQETQY

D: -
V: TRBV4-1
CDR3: ASSQALRHQETQY

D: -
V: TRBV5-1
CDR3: ASSRETEDGYT

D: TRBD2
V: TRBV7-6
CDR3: ASSGLGAGQETQY

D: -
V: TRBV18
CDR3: ASSPFRTSPTVFNQPQH

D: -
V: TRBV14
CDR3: ASSQDLVRVYEQY

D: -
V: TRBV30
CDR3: AWGRDSQNPGEKLF

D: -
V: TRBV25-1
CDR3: ASSEFGRNYGYT

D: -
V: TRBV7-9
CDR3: ASSFVQNTEAF

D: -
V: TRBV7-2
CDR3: ASNLDGGPLQETQY

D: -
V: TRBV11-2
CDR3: ASSRGTGDEKLF

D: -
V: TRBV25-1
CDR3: ASQEAARNSPLH

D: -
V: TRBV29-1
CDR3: SVDPHGGRRTEAF

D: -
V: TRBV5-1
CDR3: ASSLGTPQETQY

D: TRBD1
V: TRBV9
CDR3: ASSVGTGGTNEKLF

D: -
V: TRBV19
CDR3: ASSIVGGSVGYT

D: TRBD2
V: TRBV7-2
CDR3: ASSPGGLAGVDTQY

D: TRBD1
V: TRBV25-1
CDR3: ASSRTGNTEAF

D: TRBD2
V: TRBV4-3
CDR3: ASSQDLPRGGPDTQY

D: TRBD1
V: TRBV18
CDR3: ASSQTGTNYGYT

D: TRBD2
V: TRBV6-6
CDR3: ASRVSGGAGEQF

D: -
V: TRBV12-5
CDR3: ASATGLDGNTIY

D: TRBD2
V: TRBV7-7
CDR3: ASSLGGGTYNEQF

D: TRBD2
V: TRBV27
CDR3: ASSYSPPPGLAGGLDTQY

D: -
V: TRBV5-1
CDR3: ASSLYGDATNTEAF

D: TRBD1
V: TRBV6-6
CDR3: ASSYDGTGHGGYT

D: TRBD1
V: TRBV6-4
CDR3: ASSDSNRGGTEAF

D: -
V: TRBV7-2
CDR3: ASSLRPTGNVGNSPLH

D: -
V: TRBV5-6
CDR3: ASPLWGNTIY

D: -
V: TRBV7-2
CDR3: ASSLARGGSPLH

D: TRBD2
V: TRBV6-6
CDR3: ASSQTSGGAGETQY

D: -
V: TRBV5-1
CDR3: ASSLESLGETQY

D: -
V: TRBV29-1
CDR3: SVAYQGNYGNEKLF

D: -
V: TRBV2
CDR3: ATGGAASRGYGYA

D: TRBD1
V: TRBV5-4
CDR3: ASSFRQGVGEQY

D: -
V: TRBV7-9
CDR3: ASSGGQGFYNSPLH

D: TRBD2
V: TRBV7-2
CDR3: ASSFSGGHQETQY

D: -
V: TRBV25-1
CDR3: ASSEWGESYEQY